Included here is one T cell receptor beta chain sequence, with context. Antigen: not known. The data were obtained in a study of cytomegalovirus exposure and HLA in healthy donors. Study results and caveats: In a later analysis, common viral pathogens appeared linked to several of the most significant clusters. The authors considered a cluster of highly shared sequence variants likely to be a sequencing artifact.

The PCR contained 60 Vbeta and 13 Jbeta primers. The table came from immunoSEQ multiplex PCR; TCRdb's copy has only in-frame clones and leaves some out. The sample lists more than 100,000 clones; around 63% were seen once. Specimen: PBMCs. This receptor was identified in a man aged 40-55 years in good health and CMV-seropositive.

The CDR3 protein is CASSVGLAGDHNEQFF. The DNA of the CDR3 is TGCGCCAGCAGCGTCGGACTAGCGGGAGACCACAATGAGCAGTTCTTC. The rearrangement links TRBV5-1 to TRBJ2-1, with 13 positions matching TRBD2. The CDR3 is made up of 16 amino acids. Germline V gives CDR1 SGHRS, CDR2 YFSETQ. The ends lost 4 bases at V and 5 bases at J; junction bases unmatched: 6. Full variable domain (rest looked up from reference TRBV5-1 and TRBJ2-1): KAGVTQTPRYLIKTRGQQVTLSCSPISGHRSVSWYQQTPGQGLQFLFEYFSETQRNKGNFPGRFSGRQFSNSRSEMNVSTLELGDSALYLCASSVGLAGDHNEQFFGPGTRLTVL.